The 29 T cell receptor beta chains below were found in one sample sequenced in a study of identical twins. TCRdb itself ran the 5' RACE reads through MiXCR, one entry per CDR3 protein. The table includes about 520,000 distinct CDR3 sequences, approximately 22% detected once. These records were also assigned to another study, of T cells expressing NK-cell markers.

The material sequenced was CD4+ T cells sorted from blood. Every receptor here comes from a woman in her late teens or twenties in good health.

The chain is built from TRBV12-3 or TRBV12-4 and TRBJ2-5; no reliable D call. The CDR3 covers 15 residues. With 6 bases removed from V and 4 bases from J, the gap between germline ends came to 18 bases. The CDR3 nucleotides read TGTGCCAGCAGCCCCCTAGTAGGCGTAGTAGAGACCCAGTACTTC. Translation: CASSPLVGVVETQYF.

The rearrangement joins TRBV6-1 to TRBJ1-1; possibly TRBD1 for D (5 bases). This CDR3 has 15 residues. Looked up from germline, CDR1 is MNHNS and CDR2 is SASEGT. V lost 6 bases to trimming and J lost 1 base, with 15 bases between them. The CDR3 DNA is TGTGCCAGCAGCCCAAAGGGGACGGGGAACACTGAAGCTTTCTTT. Translating it yields CASSPKGTGNTEAFF.

The chain employs TRBV2 and TRBJ2-7; D assignment may be TRBD1 or TRBD2 (6 bases each). The CDR3 totals 13 residues. Germline lookup yields CDR1 SNHLY and CDR2 FYNNEI. Trimming left V 6 bases short and J 5 bases short, with 14 bases between. The CDR3 bases are TGTGCCAGCAGAGGATCGGGGGCCAACGAGCAGTACTTC. This gives the protein CASRGSGANEQYF. Together with reference TRBV2 and TRBJ2-7, the CDR3 gives the full variable domain: EPEVTQTPSHQVTQMGQEVILRCVPISNHLYFYWYRQILGQKVEFLVSFYNNEISEKSEIFDDQFSVERPDGSNFTLKIRSTKLEDSAMYFCASRGSGANEQYFGPGTRLTVT.

The sample holds a few counts of this clonotype. The chain combines TRBV5-1 with TRBJ2-7; 9 positions agree with TRBD2. The V gene end was trimmed by 4 bases and the J gene end by 4 bases; junction bases not matched to a gene: 6. Germline V CDR1 and CDR2: SGHRS, YFSETQ. The CDR3 sequence is 14 residues long. CDR3 DNA sequence: TGCGCCAGCAGCCCGACGGGACTAGCTTACGAGCAGTACTTC. Translated: CASSPTGLAYEQYF.

The V gene is TRBV20-1, the J gene TRBJ1-2, with TRBD1 matching 8 bases. The germline gives CDR1 DFQATT, CDR2 SNEGSKA (reference sequence). CDR3 length: 14 amino acids. Unmatched junction bases numbered 6, after V lost 3 bases and J lost 3 bases. CDR3 amino acids: CSASKQGAHYGYTF. The CDR3 bases are TGCAGTGCTAGCAAGCAGGGGGCACACTATGGCTACACCTTC.

This clonotype was observed a handful of times. This chain joins TRBV5-1 and TRBJ1-1; D is uncertain. V dropped 4 bases and J dropped 11 bases, with 15 bases sitting between them. This CDR3 comprises 12 residues. Germline CDR1 and CDR2: SGHRS and YFSETQ. The CDR3 coding sequence is TGCGCCAGCAGCCCGGGAGAGGCGTCGGCTTTCTTT. Residues: CASSPGEASAFF.

This clonotype was counted between two and nine times. The V gene is TRBV29-1, the J gene TRBJ1-1; no definite D call. V dropped 4 bases and J dropped 4 bases, with 7 bases sitting between them. This CDR3 region has 11 residues. Germline assignment: CDR1 SQVTM and CDR2 ANQGSEA. The CDR3: CSVAIPTEAFF. Here the CDR3 DNA reads TGCAGCGTTGCGATCCCCACTGAAGCTTTCTTT.

The V call is TRBV29-1, the J call TRBJ1-1, with D unclear. The V gene lost 2 bases and the J gene lost 0 bases, with 7 bases spanning the gap. Germline CDR1 and CDR2: SQVTM and ANQGSEA. The length of the CDR3 is 13 residues. CDR3 in amino acids: CSVERHLNTEAFF. CDR3 in DNA: TGCAGCGTTGAAAGGCACTTGAACACTGAAGCTTTCTTT.

A few counts support this clonotype. The chain recombines TRBV20-1 with TRBJ2-2, with 11 positions matching TRBD1. The ends lost 3 bases at V and 6 bases at J; junction bases unmatched: 9. The CDR3 runs to 16 residues. Germline CDR1 is DFQATT and CDR2 is SNEGSKA (reference sequence). This CDR3 reads CSARRPGQGGAGELFF. DNA for the CDR3: TGCAGTGCTAGGAGACCGGGACAGGGGGGGGCCGGGGAGCTGTTTTTT.

V usage is TRBV20-1 and J usage is TRBJ2-1, with 11 positions matching TRBD2. Looked up from germline, CDR1 is DFQATT and CDR2 is SNEGSKA (reference sequence). The CDR3 has 14 amino acids. After removal of 6 bases from V and 6 bases from J, the junction contained 7 bases not matched to a gene. The CDR3 DNA follows: TGCAGTGCCGCCCGACTAGCGGGGCGCAATGAGCAGTTCTTC. Its translation: CSAARLAGRNEQFF.

Note on this clonotype: A far bigger clonotype differs at one base, so this is likely a read error. This chain uses TRBV5-4 with TRBJ2-1; the D gene is possibly TRBD2 (5 bases). Germline V gives CDR1 SGHNT, CDR2 YYREEE (reference sequence). CDR3 length equals 13 residues. CDR3 sequence reads: CAISLDSYNEQFF. In DNA form, the CDR3 reads TGTGCCATCAGCCTGGACTCATACAATGAGCAGTTCTTC.

V and J are TRBV6-5 and TRBJ1-1, with TRBD1 matching over 8 bases. The CDR3 consists of 15 residues. Germline CDR1 reads MNHEY; CDR2 reads SVGAGI. Trimming cost V 3 bases and J 4 bases; bases outside gene matches: 7. CDR3 protein: CASSYYQGAGTEAFF. CDR3 bases: TGTGCCAGCAGTTATTACCAGGGGGCCGGCACTGAAGCTTTCTTT.

This chain uses TRBV5-1 with TRBJ1-5, with TRBD1 matching over 7 bases. There are 16 residues in the CDR3. Germline CDR1 reads SGHRS; CDR2 reads YFSETQ. After removal of 0 bases from V and 2 bases from J, the junction contained 5 bases not matched to a gene. The CDR3 protein is CASSLGGTEGNQPQHF. The CDR3 bases are TGCGCCAGCAGCTTGGGCGGGACAGAGGGCAATCAGCCCCAGCATTTT.

This clonotype was observed a few times. The DNA for the CDR3 is TGTGCCATCAGTGAGACCGGACTAGCGGGACTTTCCTACAATGAGCAGTTCTTC. Protein: CAISETGLAGLSYNEQFF. The chain carries TRBV10-3 and TRBJ2-1, with 12 positions matching TRBD2. CDR3 length equals 18 residues. Losses at the gene ends were 2 bases for V and 1 base for J; bases not matched to a gene: 6. Germline CDR1 is ENHRY and CDR2 is SYGVKD.

This clonotype was observed a few times. The gene calls are TRBV5-1 and TRBJ2-5; D could derive from TRBD1 or TRBD2 (6 bases each). V lost 0 bases and J lost 5, with 11 bases in between. The CDR3 runs to 14 residues. Per the germline V gene, CDR1 is SGHRS and CDR2 is YFSETQ. CDR3: CASSLAPGAETQYF. The DNA of the CDR3 is TGCGCCAGCAGCTTGGCCCCGGGGGCTGAGACCCAGTACTTC.

This clonotype came up a few times. The chain is built from TRBV6-4 and TRBJ2-7, with D perhaps matching TRBD1 (5 bases). The CDR3 has 16 amino acids. Germline CDR1 MRHNA, CDR2 SNTAGT. V was trimmed by 11 bases and J by 7 bases, leaving 30 bases between them. CDR3 in DNA: TGTGCCGAAAGGGTTGGGGCAAGATTCAACCCCTCGGAGCAGTACTTC. Its translation: CAERVGARFNPSEQYF.

The sample holds a few counts of this clonotype. This chain uses TRBV20-1 with TRBJ2-3, with no clear D. Germline assignment: CDR1 DFQATT and CDR2 SNEGSKA (reference sequence). The CDR3 runs to 16 residues. Between the trimmed V and J ends, which lost 0 bases and 0 bases, there was a span of 13 bases. Here the CDR3 reads CSARDQRRRSTDTQYF. In nucleotides, the CDR3 is TGCAGTGCTAGAGACCAGAGGCGACGGAGCACAGATACGCAGTATTTT.

This chain joins TRBV20-1 and TRBJ2-3; 12 bases agree with TRBD1. Per germline, CDR1 DFQATT and CDR2 SNEGSKA (reference sequence). With 3 bases clipped from V and 1 base from J, the junction kept 5 bases outside the gene matches. The CDR3 has 16 residues. The CDR3 DNA reads TGCAGTGCTAGGGGGGACAGGGGGCGAGGCACAGATACGCAGTATTTT. Its translation is CSARGDRGRGTDTQYF.

The chain links TRBV5-1 to TRBJ2-2; 9 bases match TRBD1. Germline V CDR1 and CDR2: SGHRS, YFSETQ. V shed 1 base, J shed 6 bases, and the junction held 4 bases outside the gene matches. The CDR3 runs 15 residues. The CDR3 DNA reads as TGCGCCAGCAGCTTGAACAGGGGGCGTTCCGGGGAGCTGTTTTTT. It encodes CASSLNRGRSGELFF.

This sequence joins TRBV7-9 and TRBJ2-1; D may be TRBD2 (5 bases). Trimming cost V 2 bases and J 0 bases, with 11 bases left between them. The CDR3 is 16 residues long. Germline V gives CDR1 SEHNR, CDR2 FQNEAQ (reference sequence). CDR3 nucleotides: TGTGCCAGCAGCTTATTCGGGGTGAGCTCCTACAATGAGCAGTTCTTC. This sequence encodes CASSLFGVSSYNEQFF.

The chain employs TRBV21-1 and TRBJ2-3; the table's D gene call, TRBD1, was not cross checked with the DNA. TRBV21-1 is a recognized pseudogene. CDR3 length equals 15 residues. CDR3 in DNA: TGTGCCAGCCCTGTGCGTCACACCTGCACAGATACGCAGTATTTT. Protein sequence: CASPVRHTCTDTQYF.

This clonotype was picked up many times. The chain links TRBV6-1 to TRBJ1-6, with TRBD1 matching over 7 bases. Trimming took 10 bases from V and 8 from J; bases not matched to a gene: 17. The V gene's germline CDR1 is MNHNS and CDR2 SASEGT. The CDR3 contains 16 residues. The DNA of the CDR3 is TGTGCCAACCACCTTGGGAGGGGGCAATCGGATTCACCCCTCCACTTT. This translates into CANHLGRGQSDSPLHF.

The table lists this clonotype with a few counts. The genes are TRBV20-1 and TRBJ2-7; tentatively, D is TRBD1 (5 bases). The CDR3 is 13 amino acids. The germline V gene has CDR1 DFQATT and CDR2 SNEGSKA (reference sequence). The ends were cut back, 7 bases at V and 7 bases at J, with 20 bases in the middle. The CDR3 coding sequence is TGCAGTGTCGTAGGACAAGGTTCCCGGGAGCAGTACTTC. Translating it yields CSVVGQGSREQYF.

The chain links TRBV7-6 to TRBJ2-1; a weak D match, TRBD2 (6 bases). The V and J ends lost 5 bases and 9 bases respectively, with 20 bases between them. CDR1 SGHVS and CDR2 FNYEAQ come from the germline V gene. The CDR3 loop spans 15 amino acids. CDR3 nucleotides: TGTGCCAGCAGCCGCGGGGTGGCGGGGACTGGTGAGCAGTTCTTC. Amino acids: CASSRGVAGTGEQFF. The variable domain in full, completed from reference TRBV7-6 and TRBJ2-1, reads GAGVSQSPRYKVTKRGQDVALRCDPISGHVSLYWYRQALGQGPEFLTYFNYEAQQDKSGLPNDRFSAERPEGSISTLTIQRTEQRDSAMYRCASSRGVAGTGEQFFGPGTRLTVL.

There are a few counts of this clonotype. This sequence joins TRBV5-1 and TRBJ2-1, with D perhaps TRBD1 or TRBD2 (5 bases each). Germline lookup yields CDR1 SGHRS and CDR2 YFSETQ. The CDR3 runs to 14 residues. The V and J ends lost 2 bases and 8 bases respectively, with 14 bases between them. For the CDR3, the DNA is TGCGCCAGCAGCTTTTGGGGGAGTGACGATGAGCAGTTCTTC. This translates into CASSFWGSDDEQFF.

The chain uses TRBV28 and TRBJ2-7, with 9 bases aligning to TRBD1. The germline V gene encodes CDR1 MDHEN and CDR2 SYDVKM. V trimming: 6 bases; J trimming: 6 bases; junction bases outside the gene matches: 6. The CDR3 runs 13 residues. CDR3 bases: TGTGCCAGCAGGACAGGGACAGGGCTCGAGCAGTACTTC. Translated, it gives CASRTGTGLEQYF.

The CDR3 DNA is TGTGCCAGCAGTCCCCTGACAGGGGGAGGCACTGAAGCTTTCTTT. Translation: CASSPLTGGGTEAFF. This chain connects TRBV7-8 to TRBJ1-1, with TRBD1 identical over 9 bases. With 6 bases clipped from V and 4 bases from J, the junction kept 9 bases outside the gene matches. Germline CDR1 and CDR2: SGHVS and FQNEAQ. The CDR3 has 15 amino acids.

This clonotype was seen a handful of times. The rearrangement joins TRBV4-3 to TRBJ2-5; D remains ambiguous. The V end lost 1 base, the J end lost 5 bases, and 11 bases lay between the germline ends. CDR3 length: 14 amino acids. In germline, CDR1 is LGHNA, CDR2 YSLEER. CDR3 protein: CASSQGHRRETQYF. In DNA, the CDR3 is TGCGCCAGCAGCCAAGGGCACCGCAGGGAGACCCAGTACTTC.

This clonotype was counted many times. The gene calls are TRBV24-1 and TRBJ1-2; D is unclear. Germline CDR1 and CDR2: KGHDR and SFDVKD. Trimming stripped 0 bases from V and 8 bases from J, with 6 bases between. CDR3 size: 12 residues. This CDR3 is CATSDLIGGYTF. The CDR3 nucleotides are TGTGCCACCAGTGATTTGATAGGCGGCTACACCTTC.